The clone carrying this T cell receptor (beta chain) was observed many times. What it recognizes is unknown. This CDR3 contains 13 residues. V shed 6 bases and J 0 bases; nucleotides not matched to a gene: 5. The germline V gene encodes CDR1 SQVTM and CDR2 ANQGSEA. The time point is: newly diagnosed GD, antithyroid drugs for less than 3 months. The TCR library was made from RNA extracted from PBMCs. This sample was taken from a study of regulatory T cells in long-lasting Graves disease. General study findings and limits: Under persistent disease, TRBV28, TRBJ1-2 and TRBJ2-5 were used preferentially.

Through Arm-PCR of CDR3 regions and iRepertoire HTBI primers, TCR beta libraries were built. TCRdb analysed the multiplex PCR reads with MiXCR anew, one entry per CDR3 protein. This table holds more than 450,000 distinct CDR3 sequences, around 13% found once. These data were likewise used in another study, on T cells in Graves' hyperthyroidism and ophthalmopathy. That work states: Graves' hyperthyroidism is called stable when ophthalmopathy does not progress within 18 months.

This sequence was found in a woman in her twenties or thirties with Graves disease. V usage is TRBV29-1 and J usage is TRBJ2-7, with TRBD2 matching 7 bases. The starting material was peripheral blood mononuclear cells (PBMCs), obtained at new diagnosis, from a patient treated with antithyroid drugs. The CDR3 region is CSVLAENSYEQYF. The CDR3 region has the DNA TGCAGCGTCCTAGCGGAAAACTCCTACGAGCAGTACTTC.